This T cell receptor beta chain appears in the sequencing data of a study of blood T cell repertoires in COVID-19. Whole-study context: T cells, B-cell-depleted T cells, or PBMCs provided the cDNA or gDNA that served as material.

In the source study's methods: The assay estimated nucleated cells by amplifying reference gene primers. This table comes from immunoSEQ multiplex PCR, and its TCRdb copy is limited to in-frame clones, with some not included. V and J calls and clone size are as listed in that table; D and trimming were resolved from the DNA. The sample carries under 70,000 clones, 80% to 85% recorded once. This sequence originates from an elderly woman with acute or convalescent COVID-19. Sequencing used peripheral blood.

For the CDR3, the DNA is TGTGCCAGCAGCTCATGGGAGGGGGGTGCGCAGTATTTT. Its protein product is CASSSWEGGAQYF. V gene TRBV11-3 combines with J gene TRBJ2-3; a weak D match, TRBD2 (7 bases). CDR3 length: 13 residues. Trimming took off 4 bases at V and 10 bases at J, with 15 bases between the two ends. CDR1 and CDR2 (germline): SGHNT, YENEEA.